Listed below are T cell receptor beta chains from one sample, sequenced in a study of T cell responses to AZD1222 COVID-19 vaccine. TCRdb keeps only in-frame clones here, not all; method: immunoSEQ multiplex PCR. In the table there are 130,000 to 150,000 clones, 91% of which are singletons. Sequenced here: peripheral blood, sampled on day 0 of AZD1222 vaccination. These receptors came from an adult in good health. Each CDR3 is given with its conserved first and last residue. D genes are given only for firm matches. Expanded clones are given a class, and other clones once, few, many or no size at all.

v_call,j_call,clone_size,d_call,cdr3_aa,cdr3_nt
TRBV28,TRBJ1-2,NA,NA,CASSIPNANYGYTF,TGTGCCAGCAGTATCCCGAACGCAAACTATGGCTACACCTTC
TRBV19,TRBJ1-1,NA,NA,CASSMGDSRTEAFF,TGTGCCAGTAGTATGGGGGACTCAAGAACTGAAGCTTTCTTT
TRBV2,TRBJ1-2,NA,NA,CASKVTGFFYGYTF,TGTGCCAGCAAAGTTACAGGGTTTTTCTATGGCTACACCTTC
TRBV5-4,TRBJ2-7,NA,NA,CASSLMGEQYF,TGTGCCAGCAGCCTCATGGGGGAGCAGTACTTC
TRBV9,TRBJ1-4,NA,TRBD1,CASSVDRGVLVNEKLFF,TGTGCCAGCAGCGTTGACAGGGGCGTCTTAGTTAATGAAAAACTGTTTTTT
TRBV4-3,TRBJ1-5,many,NA,CASSHLAGQPQHF,TGCGCCAGCAGCCACTTGGCCGGACAGCCCCAGCATTTT
TRBV28,TRBJ2-2,NA,NA,CGGGKGGANTGELFF,TGTGGGGGCGGGAAAGGCGGAGCGAACACCGGGGAGCTGTTTTTT
TRBV19,TRBJ2-7,NA,NA,CASSISGGSTSYEQYF,TGTGCCAGTAGTATCAGTGGCGGCTCCACCTCCTACGAGCAGTACTTC
TRBV9,TRBJ2-2,NA,TRBD2,CASSGREGRTGELFF,TGTGCCAGCAGCGGTAGGGAGGGGCGGACCGGGGAGCTGTTTTTT
TRBV28,TRBJ1-2,NA,NA,CATYSNYGYTF,TGTGCCACCTATTCAAACTATGGCTACACCTTC
TRBV30,TRBJ2-7,NA,TRBD1,CAWSGTGVTYEQYF,TGTGCCTGGAGTGGGACAGGGGTGACCTACGAGCAGTACTTC